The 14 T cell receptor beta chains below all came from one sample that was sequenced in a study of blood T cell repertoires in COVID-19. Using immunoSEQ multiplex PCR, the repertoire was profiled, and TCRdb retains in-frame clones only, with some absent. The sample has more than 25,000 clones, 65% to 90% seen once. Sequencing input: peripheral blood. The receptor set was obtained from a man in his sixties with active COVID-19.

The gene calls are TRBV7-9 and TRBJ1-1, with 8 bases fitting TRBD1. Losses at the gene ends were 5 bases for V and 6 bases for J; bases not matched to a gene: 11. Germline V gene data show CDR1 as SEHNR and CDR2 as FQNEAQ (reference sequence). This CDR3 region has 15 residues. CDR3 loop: CASSPDRGRGPEAFF. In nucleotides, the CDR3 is TGTGCCAGCAGCCCAGACAGGGGAAGGGGCCCTGAAGCTTTCTTT.

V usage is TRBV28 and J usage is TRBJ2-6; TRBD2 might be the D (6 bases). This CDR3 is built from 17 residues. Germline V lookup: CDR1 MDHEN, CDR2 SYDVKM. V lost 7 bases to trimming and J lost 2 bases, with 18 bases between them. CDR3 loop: CASTNAGGLAGANVLTF. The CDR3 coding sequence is TGTGCCAGCACCAACGCCGGGGGTTTAGCTGGGGCCAACGTCCTGACTTTC.

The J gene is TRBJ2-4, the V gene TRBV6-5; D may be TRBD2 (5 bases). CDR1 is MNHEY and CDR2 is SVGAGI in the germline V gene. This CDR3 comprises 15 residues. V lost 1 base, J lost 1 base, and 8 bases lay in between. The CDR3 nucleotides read TGTGCCAGCAGTTACTATCCGGGGGCCAAAAACATTCAGTACTTC. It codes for CASSYYPGAKNIQYF.

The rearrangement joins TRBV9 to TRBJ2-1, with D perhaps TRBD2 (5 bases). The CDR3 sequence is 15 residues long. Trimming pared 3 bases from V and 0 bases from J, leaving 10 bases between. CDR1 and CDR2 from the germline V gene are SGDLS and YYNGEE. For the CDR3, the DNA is TGTGCCAGCAGCGACGTGGGGAGCTCCTACAATGAGCAGTTCTTC. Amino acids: CASSDVGSSYNEQFF.

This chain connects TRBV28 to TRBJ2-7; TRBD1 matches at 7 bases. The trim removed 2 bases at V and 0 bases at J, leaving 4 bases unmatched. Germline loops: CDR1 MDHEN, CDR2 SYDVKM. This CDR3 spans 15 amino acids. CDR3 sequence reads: CASSLVAGGSYEQYF. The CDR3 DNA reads TGTGCCAGCAGTTTAGTGGCAGGGGGCTCCTACGAGCAGTACTTC.

CDR3 region: CASSLARTGSYNEQFF. CDR3 nucleotides: TGTGCCAGCAGCTTAGCAAGGACTGGCTCCTACAATGAGCAGTTCTTC. V and J are TRBV7-2 and TRBJ2-1, with D perhaps TRBD2 (5 bases). Germline values: CDR1 SGHTA, CDR2 FQGNSA. The CDR3 is 16 amino acids. Trimming removed 0 bases from V and 0 bases from J, with 9 bases in between.

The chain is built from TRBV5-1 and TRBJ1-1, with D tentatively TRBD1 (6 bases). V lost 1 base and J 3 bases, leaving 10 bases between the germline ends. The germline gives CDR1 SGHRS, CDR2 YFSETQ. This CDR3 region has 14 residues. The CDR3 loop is CASSLQGPDTEAFF. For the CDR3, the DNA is TGCGCCAGCAGCTTGCAGGGGCCGGACACTGAAGCTTTCTTT.

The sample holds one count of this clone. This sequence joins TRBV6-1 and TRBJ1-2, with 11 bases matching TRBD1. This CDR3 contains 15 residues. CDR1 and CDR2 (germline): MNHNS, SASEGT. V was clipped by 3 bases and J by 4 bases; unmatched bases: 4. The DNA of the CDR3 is TGTGCCAGCAGTGAGGGACAGGGGGAGTCCTATGGCTACACCTTC. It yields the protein CASSEGQGESYGYTF.

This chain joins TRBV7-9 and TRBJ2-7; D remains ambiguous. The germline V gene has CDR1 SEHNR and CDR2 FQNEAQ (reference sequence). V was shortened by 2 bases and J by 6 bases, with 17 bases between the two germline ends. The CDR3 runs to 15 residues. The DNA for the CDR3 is TGTGCCAGCAGCTTATCGACACAAGGATCGTCCGAGCAGTACTTC. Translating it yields CASSLSTQGSSEQYF.

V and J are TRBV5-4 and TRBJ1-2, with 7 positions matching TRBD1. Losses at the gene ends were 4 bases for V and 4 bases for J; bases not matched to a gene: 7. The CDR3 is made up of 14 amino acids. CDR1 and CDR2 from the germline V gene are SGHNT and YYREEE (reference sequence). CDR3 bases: TGTGCCAGCAGCCCTGAACAGGGGAGCTATGGCTACACCTTC. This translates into CASSPEQGSYGYTF.

In nucleotides, the CDR3 is TGTGCCAGCAGCCCAGGGACAGGGCAGCGCGGGGAGCTGTTTTTT. Translation: CASSPGTGQRGELFF. The chain uses TRBV11-3 and TRBJ2-2; TRBD1 matches at 9 bases. V was clipped by 5 bases and J by 7 bases; unmatched bases: 8. CDR1 is SGHNT and CDR2 is YENEEA in the germline V gene. CDR3 length: 15 residues.

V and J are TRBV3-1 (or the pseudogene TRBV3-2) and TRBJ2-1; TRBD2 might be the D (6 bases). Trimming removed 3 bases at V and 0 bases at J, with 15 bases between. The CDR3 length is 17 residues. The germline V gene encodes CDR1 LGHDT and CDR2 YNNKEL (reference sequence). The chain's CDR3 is CASSHTRAGGSYNEQFF. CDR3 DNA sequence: TGTGCCAGCAGCCATACGAGAGCGGGTGGCTCCTACAATGAGCAGTTCTTC.

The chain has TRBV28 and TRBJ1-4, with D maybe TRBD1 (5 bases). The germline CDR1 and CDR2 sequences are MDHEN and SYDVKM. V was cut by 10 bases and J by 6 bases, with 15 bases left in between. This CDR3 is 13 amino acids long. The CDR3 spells CATFPQGDEKLFF. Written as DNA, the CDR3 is TGTGCCACCTTCCCCCAGGGTGATGAAAAACTGTTTTTT.

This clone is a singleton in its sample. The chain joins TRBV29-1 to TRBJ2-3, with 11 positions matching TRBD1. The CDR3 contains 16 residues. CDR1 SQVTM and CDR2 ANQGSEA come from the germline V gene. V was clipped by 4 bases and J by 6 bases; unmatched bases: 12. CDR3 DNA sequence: TGCAGCGTTGGGGGCTCTGGACAGGGGGCGAGGGATACGCAGTATTTT. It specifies CSVGGSGQGARDTQYF.